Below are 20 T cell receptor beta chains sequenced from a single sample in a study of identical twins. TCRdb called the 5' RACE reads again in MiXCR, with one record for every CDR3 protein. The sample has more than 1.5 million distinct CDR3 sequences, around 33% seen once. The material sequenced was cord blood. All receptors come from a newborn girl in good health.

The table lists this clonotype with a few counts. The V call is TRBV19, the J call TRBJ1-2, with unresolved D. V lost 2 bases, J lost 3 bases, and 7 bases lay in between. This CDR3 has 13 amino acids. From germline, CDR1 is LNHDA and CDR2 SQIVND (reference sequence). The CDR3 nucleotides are TGTGCCAGTAGTATAAGGAGGGACTATGGCTACACCTTC. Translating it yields CASSIRRDYGYTF.

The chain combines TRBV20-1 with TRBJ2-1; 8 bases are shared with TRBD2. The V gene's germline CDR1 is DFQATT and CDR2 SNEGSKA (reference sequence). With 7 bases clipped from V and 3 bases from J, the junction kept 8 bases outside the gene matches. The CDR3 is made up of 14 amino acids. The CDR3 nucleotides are TGCAGTGGTCAGGGACTAGACCTCTACAATGAGCAGTTCTTC. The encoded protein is CSGQGLDLYNEQFF.

In DNA form, the CDR3 reads TGTGCCAGCAGTTTATCCTTGATACCCACGACTAGCGGGGGTTCAGATACGCAGTATTTT. Translated, it gives CASSLSLIPTTSGGSDTQYF. V usage is TRBV12-3 or TRBV12-4 and J usage is TRBJ2-3; 12 bases line up with TRBD2. CDR3 length: 20 amino acids. V was clipped by 2 bases and J by 4 bases; unmatched bases: 16.

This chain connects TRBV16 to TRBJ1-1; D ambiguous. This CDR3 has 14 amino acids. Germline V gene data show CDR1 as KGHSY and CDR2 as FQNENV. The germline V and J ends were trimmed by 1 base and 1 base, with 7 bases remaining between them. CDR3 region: CASSQWRENTEAFF. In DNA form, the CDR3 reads TGTGCCAGCAGCCAATGGAGAGAGAACACTGAAGCTTTCTTT.

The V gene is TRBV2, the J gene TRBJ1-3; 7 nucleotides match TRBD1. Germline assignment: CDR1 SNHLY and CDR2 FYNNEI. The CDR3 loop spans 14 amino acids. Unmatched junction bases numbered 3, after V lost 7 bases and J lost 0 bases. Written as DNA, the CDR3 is TGTGCCAGCACTGGACAGGTCTCTGGAAACACCATATATTTT. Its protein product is CASTGQVSGNTIYF.

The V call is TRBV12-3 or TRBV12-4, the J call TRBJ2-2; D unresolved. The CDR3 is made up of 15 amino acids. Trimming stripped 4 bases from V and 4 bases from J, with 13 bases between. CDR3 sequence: CASSSGVEITGELFF. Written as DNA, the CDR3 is TGTGCCAGCAGTTCTGGGGTCGAAATCACCGGGGAGCTGTTTTTT.

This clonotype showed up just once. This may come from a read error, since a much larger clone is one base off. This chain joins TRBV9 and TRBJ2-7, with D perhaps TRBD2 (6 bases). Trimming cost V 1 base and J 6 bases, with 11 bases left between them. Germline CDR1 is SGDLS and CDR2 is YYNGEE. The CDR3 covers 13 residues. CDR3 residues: CASSVIGTSEQYF. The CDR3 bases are TGTGCCAGCAGCGTAATTGGGACTTCCGAGCAGTACTTC.

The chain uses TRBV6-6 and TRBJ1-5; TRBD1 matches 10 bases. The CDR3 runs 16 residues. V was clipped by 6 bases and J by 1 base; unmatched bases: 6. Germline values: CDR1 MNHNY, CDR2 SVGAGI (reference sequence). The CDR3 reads CASSPSDRGSNQPQHF. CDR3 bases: TGTGCCAGCAGCCCATCGGACAGGGGGAGCAATCAGCCCCAGCATTTT.

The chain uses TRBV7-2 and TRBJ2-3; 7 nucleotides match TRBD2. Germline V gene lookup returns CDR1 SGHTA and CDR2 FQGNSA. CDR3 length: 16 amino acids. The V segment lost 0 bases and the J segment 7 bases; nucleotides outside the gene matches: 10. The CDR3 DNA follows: TGTGCCAGCAGCTTAGCGTGGCTAGCGGATGCCCATACGCAGTATTTT. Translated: CASSLAWLADAHTQYF. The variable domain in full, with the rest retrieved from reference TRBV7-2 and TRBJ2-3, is GAGVSQSPSNKVTEKGKDVELRCDPISGHTALYWYRQSLGQGLEFLIYFQGNSAPDKSGLPSDRFSAERTGGSVSTLTIQRTQQEDSAVYLCASSLAWLADAHTQYFGPGTRLTVL.

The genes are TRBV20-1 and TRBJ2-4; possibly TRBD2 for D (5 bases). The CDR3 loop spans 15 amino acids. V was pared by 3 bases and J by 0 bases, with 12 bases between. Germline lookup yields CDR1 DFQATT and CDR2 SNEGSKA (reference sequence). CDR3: CSASRRALAKNIQYF. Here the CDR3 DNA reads TGCAGTGCTAGCCGGCGGGCACTAGCCAAAAACATTCAGTACTTC.

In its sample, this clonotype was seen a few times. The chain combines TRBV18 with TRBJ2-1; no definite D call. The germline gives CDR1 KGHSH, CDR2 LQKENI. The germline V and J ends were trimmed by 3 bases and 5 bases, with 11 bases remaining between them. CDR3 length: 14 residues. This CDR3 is CASSPATPNNEQFF. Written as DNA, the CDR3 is TGTGCCAGCTCACCGGCGACTCCGAACAATGAGCAGTTCTTC.

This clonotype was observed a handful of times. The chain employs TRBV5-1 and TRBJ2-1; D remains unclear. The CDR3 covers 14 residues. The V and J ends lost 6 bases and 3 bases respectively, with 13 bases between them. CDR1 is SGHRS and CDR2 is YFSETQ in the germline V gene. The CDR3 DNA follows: TGCGCCAGCAAGGAGACCACGAACTACAATGAGCAGTTCTTC. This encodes CASKETTNYNEQFF.

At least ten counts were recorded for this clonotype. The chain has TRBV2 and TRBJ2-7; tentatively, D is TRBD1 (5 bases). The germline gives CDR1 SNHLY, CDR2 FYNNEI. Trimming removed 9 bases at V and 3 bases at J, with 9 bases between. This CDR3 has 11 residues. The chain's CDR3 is CASRTIYEQYF. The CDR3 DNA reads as TGTGCCAGTCGGACAATCTACGAGCAGTACTTC.

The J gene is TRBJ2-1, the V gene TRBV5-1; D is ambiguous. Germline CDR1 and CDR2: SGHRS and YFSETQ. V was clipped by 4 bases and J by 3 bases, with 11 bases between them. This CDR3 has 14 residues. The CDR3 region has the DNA TGCGCCAGCAGCCCCTTGACGGACTACAATGAGCAGTTCTTC. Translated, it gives CASSPLTDYNEQFF. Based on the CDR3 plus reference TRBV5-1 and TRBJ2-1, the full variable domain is KAGVTQTPRYLIKTRGQQVTLSCSPISGHRSVSWYQQTPGQGLQFLFEYFSETQRNKGNFPGRFSGRQFSNSRSEMNVSTLELGDSALYLCASSPLTDYNEQFFGPGTRLTVL.

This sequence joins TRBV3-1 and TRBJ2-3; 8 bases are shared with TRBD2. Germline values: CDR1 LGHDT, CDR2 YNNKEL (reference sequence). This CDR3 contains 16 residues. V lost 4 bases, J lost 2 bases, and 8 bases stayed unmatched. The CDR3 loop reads CASSPRPGLVTDTQYF. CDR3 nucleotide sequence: TGTGCCAGCAGCCCCCGTCCGGGACTAGTCACAGATACGCAGTATTTT.

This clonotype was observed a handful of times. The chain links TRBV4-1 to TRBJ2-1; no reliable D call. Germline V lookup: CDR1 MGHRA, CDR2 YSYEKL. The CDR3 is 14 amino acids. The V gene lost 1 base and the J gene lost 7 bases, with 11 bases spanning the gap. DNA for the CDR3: TGCGCCAGCAGCCAAGTGTGGAGTCAAAATGAGCAGTTCTTC. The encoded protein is CASSQVWSQNEQFF.

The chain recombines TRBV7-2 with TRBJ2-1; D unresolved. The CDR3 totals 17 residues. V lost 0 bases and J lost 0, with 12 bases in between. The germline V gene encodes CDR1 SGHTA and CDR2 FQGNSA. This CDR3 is CASSLAILGDSYNEQFF. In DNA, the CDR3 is TGTGCCAGCAGCTTAGCGATTCTAGGTGACTCCTACAATGAGCAGTTCTTC.

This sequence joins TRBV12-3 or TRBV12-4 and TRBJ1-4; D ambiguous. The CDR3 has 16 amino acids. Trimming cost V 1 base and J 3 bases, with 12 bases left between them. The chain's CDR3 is CASSLGLGVANEKLFF. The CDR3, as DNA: TGTGCCAGCAGTTTAGGTCTGGGAGTCGCTAATGAAAAACTGTTTTTT.

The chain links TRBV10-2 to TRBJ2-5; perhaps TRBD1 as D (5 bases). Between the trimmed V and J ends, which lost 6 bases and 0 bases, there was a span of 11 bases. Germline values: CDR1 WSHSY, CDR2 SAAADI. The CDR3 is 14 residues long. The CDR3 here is CASRSKGYQETQYF. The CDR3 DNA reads TGCGCCAGCAGATCTAAGGGGTACCAAGAGACCCAGTACTTC.

For the CDR3, the DNA is TGCGCCAGCAGCCCCTCAATCTCTAGCGGGAGGGCCTACAATGAGCAGTTCTTC. Protein: CASSPSISSGRAYNEQFF. V gene TRBV5-1 combines with J gene TRBJ2-1; 12 bases fit TRBD2. The V gene end was trimmed by 4 bases and the J gene end by 2 bases; junction bases not matched to a gene: 10. The CDR3 contains 18 residues. The germline CDR1 and CDR2 sequences are SGHRS and YFSETQ.